Detailed here is one T cell receptor beta chain. Its cognate antigen is unknown. The sample originates from a study of vaccination effects on CD4 cells after COVID-19. About the study: Two convalescent patients each provided a sample, at 16 days and at one week before vaccination.

Study-wide results and caveats: The study enrolled few convalescent patients and sampled no early post-infection timepoints. There was marked clonal contraction among infection- and vaccine-induced clones late after vaccination.

Produced via immunoSEQ multiplex PCR; TCRdb's table is partial and in-frame only. The sample lists approximately 40,000 clones, roughly 66% occurring once. This CDR3 contains 16 residues. Germline V CDR1 and CDR2: SGDLS, YYNGEE. Trimming removed 3 bases at V and 0 bases at J, with 13 bases between. ViraFEST assay sequencing came after antigen-specific CD4+ T cells were expanded with viral peptide pools. It was after approximately 11 days of culture that CD4+ T cells were isolated. This person caught SARS-CoV-2 sometime from March to December 2020, and PCR testing confirmed the infection. The chain employs TRBV9 and TRBJ1-3; D may be TRBD1 (5 bases). The sequencing used CD4+ T cells from PBMCs cultured with a peptide pool, collected before COVID-19 vaccination. The source is a human donor who had a prior SARS-CoV-2 infection. The CDR3 region is CASSDAWGSSGNTIYF. The CDR3 coding sequence is TGTGCCAGCAGCGACGCTTGGGGGAGCTCTGGAAACACCATATATTTT.